This T cell receptor beta chain was sequenced in a study of immune characterization of retroperitoneal liposarcoma. This clonotype is judged medium-sized. TCRdb re-analysed the PCR reads in MiXCR, keeping a single row per CDR3 protein. The sample consists of more than 900 distinct CDR3 sequences, around 20% of them appearing once. The CDR3 consists of 15 residues. The ends lost 3 bases at V and 7 bases at J; junction bases unmatched: 7. Material for sequencing was tumor tissue. This TCR was recovered from a male donor with retroperitoneal liposarcoma. The chain links TRBV12-3 or TRBV12-4 to TRBJ2-1, with 9 nucleotides matching TRBD1. This CDR3 reads CASSFGQGIGNEQFF. The CDR3 DNA reads TGTGCCAGCAGTTTTGGACAGGGGATCGGAAATGAGCAGTTCTTC.